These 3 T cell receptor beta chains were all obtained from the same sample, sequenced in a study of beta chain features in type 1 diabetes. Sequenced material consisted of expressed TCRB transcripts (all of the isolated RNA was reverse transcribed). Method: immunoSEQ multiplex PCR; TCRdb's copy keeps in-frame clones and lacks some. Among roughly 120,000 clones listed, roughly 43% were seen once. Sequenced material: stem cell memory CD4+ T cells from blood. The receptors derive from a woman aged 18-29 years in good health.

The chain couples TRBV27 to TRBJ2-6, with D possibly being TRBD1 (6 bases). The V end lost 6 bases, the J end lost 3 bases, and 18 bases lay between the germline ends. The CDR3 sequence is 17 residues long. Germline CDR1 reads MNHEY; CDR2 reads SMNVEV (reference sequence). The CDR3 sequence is CASRPWGRGDGANVLTF. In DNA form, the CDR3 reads TGTGCCAGCAGACCTTGGGGGCGCGGAGATGGGGCCAACGTCCTGACTTTC.

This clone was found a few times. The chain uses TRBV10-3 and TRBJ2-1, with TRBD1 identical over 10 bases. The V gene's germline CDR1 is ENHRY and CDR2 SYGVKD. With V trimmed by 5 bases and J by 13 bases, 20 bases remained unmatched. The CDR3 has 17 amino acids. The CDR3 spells CAISFRQGAQEGSRQFF. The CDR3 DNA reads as TGTGCCATCAGTTTCAGACAGGGGGCTCAAGAAGGATCACGACAGTTCTTC.

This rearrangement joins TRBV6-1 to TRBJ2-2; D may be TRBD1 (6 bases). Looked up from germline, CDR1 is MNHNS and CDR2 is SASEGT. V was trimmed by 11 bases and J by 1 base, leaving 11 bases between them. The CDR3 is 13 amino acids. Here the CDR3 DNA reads TGTGCCGGAATGACAGGGAACACCGGGGAGCTGTTTTTT. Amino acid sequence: CAGMTGNTGELFF.